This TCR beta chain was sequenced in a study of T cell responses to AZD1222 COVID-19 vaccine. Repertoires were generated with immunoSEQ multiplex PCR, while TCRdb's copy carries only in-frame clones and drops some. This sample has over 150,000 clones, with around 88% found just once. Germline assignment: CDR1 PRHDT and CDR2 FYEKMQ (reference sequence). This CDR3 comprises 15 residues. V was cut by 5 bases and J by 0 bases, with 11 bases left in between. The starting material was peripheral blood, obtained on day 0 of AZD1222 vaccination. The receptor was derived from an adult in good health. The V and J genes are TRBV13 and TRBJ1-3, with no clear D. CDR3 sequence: CASSGTGSSGNTIYF. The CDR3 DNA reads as TGTGCCAGCAGCGGAACGGGGAGCTCTGGAAACACCATATATTTT.